This entry lists 8 T cell receptor beta chains sequenced from one sample in a study of T cells in Graves' hyperthyroidism and ophthalmopathy (dated by TCRdb to about 2019). The library came from multiplex PCR. Instrument on record: Illumina HiSeq 2000. The TCR beta CDR3 regions were amplified from the RNA transcripts. For the first round of RT-PCR on the TCR CDR3, the HTBI primer set was used together with the Qiagen OneStep RT-PCR kit. In-frame beta chains were kept once TCRdb had trimmed the public reads at Q25 with fastp and called clones with MiXCR. CDR3 protein sequences are deduplicated, and each keeps its most common genes and DNA. The sample contains 200,000 to 300,000 distinct CDR3 sequences, 16% of them found a single time. The ten largest make up about 30% of the sample. What was sequenced was blood. The origin of the receptors is a young woman with Graves' ophthalmopathy.

This clonotype was counted only a few times. This clone may be a read error of a much larger clone one base away. Because it lacks the conserved phenylalanine or tryptophan at the end, this CDR3 is likely a read error. V and J are TRBV6-1 and TRBJ1-2, with D perhaps TRBD1 (5 bases). The V gene lost 7 bases and the J gene lost 4 bases, with 10 bases spanning the gap. This CDR3 is built from 12 residues. The germline V gene has CDR1 MNHNS and CDR2 SASEGT. CDR3 residues: CASTQGVYGYTL. CDR3 nucleotides: TGTGCCAGCACCCAGGGCGTCTATGGCTACACCCTC.

This clonotype was seen only a few times. The CDR3, as DNA: TGTGCCAGCAGTGACTCGACAGGCTCTGGGGCCAACGTCCTGACTTTC. Its protein is CASSDSTGSGANVLTF. The chain has TRBV6-4 and TRBJ2-6; possible D gene TRBD1, 6 bases. The CDR3 contains 16 residues. Germline assignment: CDR1 MRHNA and CDR2 SNTAGT. V lost 0 bases and J 0 bases, leaving 6 bases between the germline ends.

The chain couples TRBV11-1 to TRBJ2-7; the D gene could be TRBD1 or TRBD2 (6 bases each). Germline CDR1 is SGHAT and CDR2 is FQDESV (reference sequence). The CDR3 length is 13 residues. Trimming left V 5 bases short and J 9 bases short, with 17 bases between. The CDR3 DNA reads TGTGCCAGCAGCGGCGGGACAATCTCCGGGCAGTACTTC. Amino acids: CASSGGTISGQYF.

This clonotype occurred a few times. The gene calls are TRBV6-1 and TRBJ2-1; TRBD2 agrees at 11 bases. The germline gives CDR1 MNHNS, CDR2 SASEGT. Unmatched junction bases numbered 7, after V lost 4 bases and J lost 8 bases. This CDR3 contains 15 residues. The CDR3 coding sequence is TGTGCCAGCAGTGGGCTAGCGGGGGGACAGGATGAGCAGTTCTTC. Translated: CASSGLAGGQDEQFF.

This clonotype was detected ten times or more. J is TRBJ1-5 and V is TRBV6-1; D remains unclear. There are 15 residues in the CDR3. The V and J ends lost 2 bases and 3 bases respectively, with 11 bases between them. CDR1 is MNHNS, CDR2 SASEGT, per germline. CDR3 loop: CASSETQEVNQPQHF. The CDR3 nucleotides are TGTGCCAGCAGTGAAACGCAGGAAGTCAATCAGCCCCAGCATTTT.

This clonotype was seen at least ten times. This sequence joins TRBV10-3 and TRBJ2-3; a weak D match, TRBD1 (5 bases). CDR1 and CDR2 (germline): ENHRY, SYGVKD. This CDR3 comprises 15 residues. V was cut by 6 bases and J by 0 bases, with 13 bases left in between. The CDR3 sequence: CAISDSRTSTDTQYF. The CDR3 DNA reads TGTGCCATCAGCGACAGCAGAACTAGCACAGATACGCAGTATTTT.

This clonotype showed up many times. V usage is TRBV5-1 and J usage is TRBJ2-1; the match to TRBD2 covers 8 bases. From germline, CDR1 is SGHRS and CDR2 YFSETQ. The trim removed 5 bases at V and 1 base at J, leaving 5 bases unmatched. This CDR3 has 15 residues. The CDR3: CASSRAGGSYNEQFF. The CDR3 DNA is TGCGCCAGCAGTAGGGCGGGGGGTTCCTACAATGAGCAGTTCTTC.

This clonotype was picked up many times. CDR3 coding DNA: TGTGCCAGCAGCGAGGGACTAGTCCAAGAGACCCAGTACTTC. It codes for CASSEGLVQETQYF. The chain is built from TRBV9 and TRBJ2-5; 8 bases map to TRBD2. In germline, CDR1 is SGDLS, CDR2 YYNGEE. CDR3 length equals 14 residues. V was pared by 3 bases and J by 1 base, with 2 bases of the junction left unmatched.